A single T cell receptor (beta chain) is shown here with its context. Per the original methods: Counts of nucleated cells, estimated from reference gene primer amplification, were obtained. Using immunoSEQ multiplex PCR, the repertoire was profiled, and TCRdb retains in-frame clones only, with some absent. The D gene and trimming were derived from the DNA, and the V and J assignments and clone size from that table. The top ten clones hold around 7.9% of a sample with over 200,000 clones, around 82% of them seen once. The entry originates in a study of blood T cell repertoires in COVID-19. Across the whole study: Collection of acute and convalescent COVID-19 samples took place in the United States, Italy and Spain. T cells, B-cell-depleted T cells, or PBMCs supplied cDNA or gDNA.

CDR3 length equals 15 residues. V shed 1 base and J shed 4 bases, with 13 bases lying between them. Germline V gene data show CDR1 as LGHDT and CDR2 as YNNKEL (reference sequence). The clonotype was recovered from a man aged 35 to 55 with active or convalescent COVID-19. The chain recombines TRBV3-1 (or the pseudogene TRBV3-2) with TRBJ1-2, with a weak D call TRBD1 (6 bases). The sequenced material came from peripheral blood. The CDR3 protein is CASSQVHRASYGYTF. The CDR3 DNA reads as TGTGCCAGCAGCCAAGTTCACAGGGCCTCCTATGGCTACACCTTC.